The 29 T cell receptor beta chains in this list originate from one sample, sequenced in a study of shared clonotypes between healthy human individuals. TCRdb's copy holds only in-frame clones and misses some; the assay was immunoSEQ multiplex PCR. Here the sample spans some 1,100,000 clones, 70% to 80% being singletons. The specimen sequenced was memory CD4+ T cells from PBMCs. Specified subset: CD45RA-negative fraction. Every receptor here comes from a man aged 18 to 30 in good health. Some clones in this sample may be carry-over from other donors' samples.

The rearrangement joins TRBV4-3 to TRBJ2-2; 9 bases line up with TRBD1. This CDR3 contains 18 residues. The V gene's germline CDR1 is LGHNA and CDR2 YSLEER. Unmatched junction bases numbered 10, after V lost 1 base and J lost 4 bases. Here the CDR3 reads CASSQGTTGGRATGELFF. The DNA of the CDR3 is TGCGCCAGCAGCCAAGGGACTACAGGGGGCCGTGCCACCGGGGAGCTGTTTTTT.

The chain joins TRBV7-3 to TRBJ2-3, with 8 bases lining up with TRBD2. CDR3 size: 15 residues. Looked up from germline, CDR1 is SGHTA and CDR2 is FQGTGA. V was clipped by 0 bases and J by 5 bases; unmatched bases: 4. The CDR3 reads CASSLTAGGLDTQYF. CDR3 nucleotide sequence: TGTGCCAGCAGCTTAACGGCGGGAGGTTTAGATACGCAGTATTTT.

This sequence joins TRBV11-1 and TRBJ2-7, with unresolved D. CDR3 length: 15 amino acids. Germline values: CDR1 SGHAT, CDR2 FQDESV (reference sequence). The V and J ends lost 1 base and 4 bases respectively, with 14 bases between them. CDR3 sequence reads: CASSLGMESTYEQYF. The DNA of the CDR3 is TGTGCCAGCAGCTTAGGGATGGAAAGTACGTACGAGCAGTACTTC.

Details on this clone: A much larger clone differs from this one at a single base, so this may be a read error. Likely a read error: the CDR3 ends without its conserved phenylalanine or tryptophan. The V and J genes are TRBV7-3 and TRBJ1-4, with 9 bases aligning to TRBD1. This CDR3 is built from 14 residues. J lost 5 bases, V lost 6 bases, and 4 bases had no gene match. The germline V gene encodes CDR1 SGHTA and CDR2 FQGTGA. CDR3 loop: CASSRDRGNEKLFL. Here the CDR3 DNA reads TGTGCCAGCAGTCGAGACAGGGGGAATGAAAAACTGTTTCTT.

The chain recombines TRBV20-1 with TRBJ1-4; D is unresolved. Germline V gene lookup returns CDR1 DFQATT and CDR2 SNEGSKA (reference sequence). V gave up 4 bases and J gave up 7 bases, with 4 bases separating them. This CDR3 has 10 amino acids. CDR3 DNA: TGCAGTGCTAAGGGTGAAAAACTGTTTTTT. Translated, it gives CSAKGEKLFF.

The genes are TRBV14 and TRBJ2-1; 8 bases map to TRBD1. Germline assignment: CDR1 SGHDN and CDR2 FVKESK. CDR3 size: 14 residues. The ends lost 6 bases at V and 10 bases at J; junction bases unmatched: 11. CDR3: CASSAAGGLGEQFF. As DNA, the CDR3 is TGTGCCAGCAGTGCGGCAGGGGGCTTGGGGGAGCAGTTCTTC.

Regarding this clone: It may be a read error: a sequence one base away is much more abundant. J is TRBJ2-6 and V is TRBV5-4; 12 bases align to TRBD2. This CDR3 comprises 18 residues. Trimming took 3 bases from V and 5 from J; bases not matched to a gene: 9. In germline, CDR1 is SGHNT, CDR2 YYREEE (reference sequence). The DNA of the CDR3 is TGTGCCAGCAGCTCCTCTAGCGGGAGGGCCCCTAGGGCCAACGTCCTGACTTTC. Translation: CASSSSSGRAPRANVLTF.

The genes are TRBV5-4 and TRBJ1-1; D not resolved. Trimming removed 4 bases at V and 0 bases at J, with 10 bases between. CDR3 length: 14 residues. Germline V CDR1 and CDR2: SGHNT, YYREEE (reference sequence). The CDR3: CASSQRTLNTEAFF. The CDR3, as DNA: TGTGCCAGCAGCCAACGGACCCTGAACACTGAAGCTTTCTTT.

This chain joins TRBV18 and TRBJ1-4; 7 bases are shared with TRBD1. The germline V gene has CDR1 KGHSH and CDR2 LQKENI. J lost 7 bases, V lost 3 bases, and 11 bases had no gene match. The CDR3 consists of 16 residues. This chain's CDR3 is CASSPTGYRLGEKLFF. Here the CDR3 DNA reads TGTGCCAGCTCACCGACAGGGTACCGTCTTGGTGAAAAACTGTTTTTT.

This chain joins TRBV30 and TRBJ2-7, with 7 bases lining up with TRBD1. Trimming cost V 5 bases and J 6 bases; bases outside gene matches: 13. The germline gives CDR1 GTSNPN, CDR2 SVGIG (reference sequence). The CDR3 has 14 amino acids. CDR3 bases: TGTGCCTGGGGAAAAACAGGGGTGAAGGGCGAGCAGTACTTC. As protein: CAWGKTGVKGEQYF.

The V gene is TRBV4-2, the J gene TRBJ1-1, with D maybe TRBD1 (6 bases). There are 16 residues in the CDR3. The germline gives CDR1 LGHNA, CDR2 YNFKEQ. Trimming cost V 1 base and J 1 base, with 13 bases left between them. The CDR3 protein is CASSQASGGANTEAFF. The DNA for the CDR3 is TGTGCCAGCAGCCAAGCAAGCGGGGGGGCGAACACTGAAGCTTTCTTT.

This clone was seen a single time. The chain employs TRBV28 and TRBJ1-2; D is ambiguous. CDR1 and CDR2 (germline): MDHEN, SYDVKM. This CDR3 comprises 14 residues. V was pared by 6 bases and J by 7 bases, with 18 bases between. The CDR3 coding sequence is TGTGCCAGCAGCTTGCTCGGGGTAAAAAGTGGCTACACCTTC. Its protein product is CASSLLGVKSGYTF.

For this clone: This CDR3 is also generated by other DNA sequences in the sample. The chain employs TRBV6-5 and TRBJ2-3; D is undetermined. Trimming stripped 0 bases from V and 0 bases from J, with 10 bases between. Germline V gene sequence: CDR1 MNHEY, CDR2 SVGAGI. This CDR3 region has 16 residues. CDR3 sequence (DNA): TGTGCCAGCAGTTACTCGCCACCCCCGAGCACAGATACGCAGTATTTT. This translates into CASSYSPPPSTDTQYF.

CDR3 nucleotide sequence: TGTGCCAGCAGTTACGACCGGACGCACACAGATACGCAGTATTTT. Translating gives CASSYDRTHTDTQYF. The chain combines TRBV6-5 with TRBJ2-3; D uncertain. V lost 2 bases and J lost 2, with 11 bases in between. The CDR3 has 15 amino acids. Germline V gives CDR1 MNHEY, CDR2 SVGAGI.

Comments on this clone: With a much larger clone just one base away, this may be a read error. V and J are TRBV5-5 and TRBJ2-5; 9 positions agree with TRBD2. Germline V lookup: CDR1 SGHKS, CDR2 YYEKEE (reference sequence). The CDR3 has 15 residues. Trimming cost V 0 bases and J 2 bases; bases outside gene matches: 2. In DNA, the CDR3 is TGTGCCAGCAGCTTGGGACTAGCGGTGCAAGAGACCCAGTACTTC. Amino acid sequence: CASSLGLAVQETQYF.

This chain connects TRBV2 to TRBJ2-7; possibly TRBD2 for D (5 bases). Germline V gene sequence: CDR1 SNHLY, CDR2 FYNNEI. The CDR3 contains 14 residues. Trimming shortened V by 4 bases and J by 0 bases, and 10 bases separated the two germline ends. The CDR3 loop reads CASSAGRLSYEQYF. Here the CDR3 DNA reads TGTGCCAGCAGTGCGGGGAGACTCTCCTACGAGCAGTACTTC.

The V and J genes are TRBV28 and TRBJ2-7, with D hard to call. V was cut by 6 bases and J by 3 bases, with 12 bases left in between. The CDR3 is 13 residues long. Germline-derived CDR1 and CDR2 are MDHEN and SYDVKM. CDR3 region: CASREQSGYEQYF. The CDR3 DNA sequence: TGTGCCAGCAGGGAGCAAAGTGGCTACGAGCAGTACTTC.

About this clone itself: The same CDR3 also results from other DNA sequences found in this sample. The V call is TRBV18, the J call TRBJ2-7, with 9 nucleotides matching TRBD2. The CDR3 runs 14 residues. After removal of 3 bases from V and 0 bases from J, the junction contained 0 bases not matched to a gene. Germline V lookup: CDR1 KGHSH, CDR2 LQKENI. CDR3 residues: CASSPREGSYEQYF. As DNA, the CDR3 is TGTGCCAGCTCACCGCGGGAGGGCTCCTACGAGCAGTACTTC.

The chain couples TRBV5-1 to TRBJ2-6; perhaps TRBD2 as D (6 bases). Germline lookup yields CDR1 SGHRS and CDR2 YFSETQ. CDR3 length equals 17 residues. V lost 2 bases and J 6 bases, leaving 18 bases between the germline ends. In nucleotides, the CDR3 is TGCGCCAGCAGCTTTGCCCGGACTAATCTCGAGGCCAACGTCCTGACTTTC. Protein: CASSFARTNLEANVLTF.

A note on this clone: A far larger clone lies a single base away; this is likely a read error. The rearrangement joins TRBV7-9 to TRBJ1-1; tentative D call: TRBD1 (5 bases). Germline CDR1 and CDR2: SEHNR and FQNEAQ (reference sequence). V lost 5 bases, J lost 1 base, and 8 bases lay in between. This CDR3 spans 13 amino acids. This CDR3 is CASSQQENTEAFF. CDR3 in DNA: TGTGCCAGCAGCCAACAGGAGAACACTGAAGCTTTCTTT.

The V and J genes are TRBV15 and TRBJ1-3; D call uncertain. This CDR3 spans 13 amino acids. CDR1 is LNHNV, CDR2 YYDKDF, per germline (reference sequence). V was clipped by 3 bases and J by 4 bases, with 7 bases between them. The CDR3 bases are TGTGCCACCAGCAGGACATCGGGAAACACCATATATTTT. Protein sequence: CATSRTSGNTIYF.

This chain joins TRBV5-4 and TRBJ1-1; no definite D call. The V end lost 0 bases, the J end lost 3 bases, and 6 bases lay between the germline ends. There are 13 residues in the CDR3. The germline gives CDR1 SGHNT, CDR2 YYREEE (reference sequence). The CDR3 nucleotides are TGTGCCAGCAGCTTGGACTTGCACACTGAAGCTTTCTTT. As protein: CASSLDLHTEAFF.

This sequence joins TRBV7-9 and TRBJ2-5; D is unresolved. V was cut by 3 bases and J by 4 bases, with 9 bases left in between. This CDR3 contains 13 residues. Per the germline V gene, CDR1 is SEHNR and CDR2 is FQNEAQ (reference sequence). The CDR3 DNA sequence: TGTGCCAGCAGCTTCTTTAACGCAGAGACCCAGTACTTC. Its translation: CASSFFNAETQYF.

The V call is TRBV19, the J call TRBJ2-1, with 7 bases aligning to TRBD2. Germline V lookup: CDR1 LNHDA, CDR2 SQIVND (reference sequence). V was clipped by 0 bases and J by 3 bases; unmatched bases: 5. The CDR3 has 16 residues. CDR3 in DNA: TGTGCCAGTAGTATAGATTCTAGCGGTGACTACAATGAGCAGTTCTTC. Protein sequence: CASSIDSSGDYNEQFF.

V usage is TRBV10-1 and J usage is TRBJ2-1; D possibly corresponds to TRBD1 (5 bases). Trimming left V 8 bases short and J 4 bases short, with 15 bases between. Germline CDR1 reads WNHNN; CDR2 reads SYGVQD (reference sequence). CDR3 length: 14 residues. The CDR3, as DNA: TGCGCCAGCGTAGAAGGGGATGGGTACAATGAGCAGTTCTTC. Translated: CASVEGDGYNEQFF.

The chain recombines TRBV6-1 with TRBJ2-4; 7 positions match TRBD1. The CDR3 covers 14 residues. V was clipped by 6 bases and J by 1 base; unmatched bases: 3. CDR1 is MNHNS and CDR2 is SASEGT in the germline V gene. The CDR3 DNA sequence: TGTGCCAGCAGCGAACAGGGGGCCAAAAACATTCAGTACTTC. This encodes CASSEQGAKNIQYF.

The chain recombines TRBV19 with TRBJ2-2; D perhaps matches TRBD2 (6 bases). The CDR3 runs to 14 residues. Germline lookup yields CDR1 LNHDA and CDR2 SQIVND (reference sequence). Trimming took off 7 bases at V and 4 bases at J, with 13 bases between the two ends. The CDR3 coding sequence is TGTGCCAGTATATCGGCGGGACTCACCGGGGAGCTGTTTTTT. Residues: CASISAGLTGELFF.

This rearrangement joins TRBV5-1 to TRBJ2-7; 9 bases are a match to TRBD2. The V gene end was trimmed by 4 bases and the J gene end by 6 bases; junction bases not matched to a gene: 8. The germline V gene has CDR1 SGHRS and CDR2 YFSETQ. CDR3 length: 14 amino acids. The CDR3 DNA reads as TGCGCCAGCAGCAAGAGTAGCGGGAGTGGCGAGCAGTACTTC. Encoded protein: CASSKSSGSGEQYF.

Details on this clone: A read error may account for a junction end that differs from germline. The chain employs TRBV5-5 and TRBJ2-6; D might be TRBD1 (6 bases). The CDR3 is 17 amino acids. Germline lookup yields CDR1 SGHKS and CDR2 YYEKEE (reference sequence). The CDR3, as DNA: TGTGCCAGCAGATTGGGGATCGGACAGTCTGGGGCCAACGTCCTGACTTTC. Translating gives CASRLGIGQSGANVLTF.